The rows below give T cell receptor beta chains drawn from one sample of a study of CXCR4 blockade with PD-1 therapy in pancreatic cancer. The method was immunoSEQ multiplex PCR; TCRdb's version includes in-frame clones alone and lacks a portion of them. The sample lists 2,000 or so clones, 45% to 70% occurring once. Sequencing used tumor tissue. Receptors were obtained from a human donor with pancreatic ductal adenocarcinoma. The CDR3 runs from the conserved cysteine through the conserved F or W. Fields, in order: CDR3 protein, CDR3 DNA, clone size, V gene, J gene, D gene. A D gene is named only where the DNA matches it firmly. The listing skips clone size in some rows; elsewhere it reads once, few, many or a size class.

CDR3: CASTATGQRTDTQYF
DNA: TGTGCCAGCACCGCCACGGGACAGCGCACAGATACGCAGTATTTT
size: .
V: TRBV12-5
J: TRBJ2-3
D: TRBD1

CDR3: CASSLASSGPHADTQYF
DNA: TGTGCCAGCAGCTTAGCGTCGAGCGGGCCCCACGCAGATACGCAGTATTTT
size: .
V: TRBV7-6
J: TRBJ2-3
D: .

CDR3: CASSFGTLIILF
DNA: TGTGCCAGCAGTTTTGGGACTCTGATTATTCTCTTT
size: .
V: TRBV28
J: TRBJ1-1
D: .

CDR3: CASRGASGNTIYF
DNA: TGTGCCAGCCGGGGCGCCTCTGGAAACACCATATATTTT
size: few
V: TRBV6-8
J: TRBJ1-3
D: .

CDR3: CASSTRQGWNSKGRDEQFF
DNA: TGTGCCAGTAGTACTAGGCAAGGGTGGAACTCTAAGGGGCGGGATGAGCAGTTCTTC
size: once
V: TRBV19
J: TRBJ2-1
D: .

CDR3: CASSLVLDMGTEAFF
DNA: TGCGCCAGCAGCTTGGTTCTGGACATGGGGACTGAAGCTTTCTTT
size: few
V: TRBV5-1
J: TRBJ1-1
D: .

CDR3: CASSDRGVDSPLHF
DNA: TGTGCCAGCAGTGACAGGGGTGTAGATTCACCCCTCCACTTT
size: few
V: TRBV6-8
J: TRBJ1-6
D: TRBD1

CDR3: CASSPTSSADTQYF
DNA: TGTGCCAGCTCACCGACCAGTAGCGCGGATACGCAGTATTTT
size: .
V: TRBV18
J: TRBJ2-3
D: .

CDR3: CASSHSGLAIHNEQFF
DNA: TGTGCCAGCTCCCATTCGGGACTAGCGATTCACAATGAGCAGTTCTTC
size: .
V: TRBV28
J: TRBJ2-1
D: TRBD2

CDR3: CAWSASGEASTEAFF
DNA: TGTGCCTGGAGTGCGTCAGGGGAGGCGTCGACTGAAGCTTTCTTT
size: .
V: TRBV30
J: TRBJ1-1
D: .

CDR3: CASTYRSGVSDTQYF
DNA: TGTGCCAGCACTTACCGGAGCGGGGTCTCAGATACGCAGTATTTT
size: few
V: TRBV6-8
J: TRBJ2-3
D: TRBD2

CDR3: CSVEGLWEGTEAFF
DNA: TGCAGCGTTGAAGGTCTATGGGAGGGTACTGAAGCTTTCTTT
size: .
V: TRBV29-1
J: TRBJ1-1
D: .

CDR3: CASSPAPGVGTYEQYF
DNA: TGTGCCAGCTCACCCGCCCCAGGGGTGGGCACCTACGAGCAGTACTTC
size: .
V: TRBV18
J: TRBJ2-7
D: .

CDR3: CATSPATNEKLFF
DNA: TGTGCCACTTCCCCAGCAACTAATGAAAAACTGTTTTTT
size: .
V: TRBV19
J: TRBJ1-4
D: .

CDR3: CASTSGTGRPSAIYF
DNA: TGTGCCAGCACCTCCGGGACAGGGAGGCCATCCGCCATATATTTT
size: few
V: TRBV28
J: TRBJ1-3
D: TRBD1

CDR3: CASSPPPATGGLVRTEAFF
DNA: TGTGCCAGCTCACCCCCCCCAGCGACAGGGGGGCTAGTAAGAACTGAAGCTTTCTTT
size: .
V: TRBV18
J: TRBJ1-1
D: TRBD1

CDR3: CASSEAETGVSPLHF
DNA: TGTGCCAGCAGTGAAGCGGAGACAGGGGTTTCACCCCTCCACTTT
size: few
V: TRBV6-1
J: TRBJ1-6
D: TRBD1

CDR3: CASSGRLNTETFF
DNA: TGTGCCAGCAGTGGCCGACTGAACACTGAAACTTTCTTT
size: .
V: TRBV28
J: TRBJ1-1
D: .

CDR3: CASSPPTAYTGNTIYF
DNA: TGTGCCAGCTCACCACCCACAGCTTATACTGGAAACACCATATATTTT
size: .
V: TRBV18
J: TRBJ1-3
D: .

CDR3: CASRRGTELGSPLHF
DNA: TGTGCCAGCAGGAGGGGGACGGAACTCGGATCACCCCTCCACTTT
size: .
V: TRBV6-8
J: TRBJ1-6
D: .

CDR3: CATSSSGAAFGETQYF
DNA: TGTGCCACCAGCAGTAGCGGGGCAGCGTTTGGGGAGACCCAGTACTTC
size: .
V: TRBV15
J: TRBJ2-5
D: TRBD2

CDR3: CSVERASGASTDTQYF
DNA: TGCAGCGTTGAGAGGGCTAGCGGGGCCAGCACAGATACGCAGTATTTT
size: .
V: TRBV29-1
J: TRBJ2-3
D: TRBD2

CDR3: CASSLSVSGVPTNTQYF
DNA: TGTGCCAGCAGTTTGTCGGTGAGCGGGGTACCCACGAATACGCAGTATTTT
size: few
V: TRBV6-8
J: TRBJ2-3
D: TRBD2